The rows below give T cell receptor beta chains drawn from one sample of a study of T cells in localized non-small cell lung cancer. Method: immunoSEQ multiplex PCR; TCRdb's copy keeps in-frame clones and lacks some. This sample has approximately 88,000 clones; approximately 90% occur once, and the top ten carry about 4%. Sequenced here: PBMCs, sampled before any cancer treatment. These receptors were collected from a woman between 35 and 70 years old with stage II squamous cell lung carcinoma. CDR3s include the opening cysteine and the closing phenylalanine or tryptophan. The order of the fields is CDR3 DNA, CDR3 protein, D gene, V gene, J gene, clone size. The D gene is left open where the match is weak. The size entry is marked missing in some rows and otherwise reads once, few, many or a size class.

TGCGCCAGCAGCCAGTCAGGGTCCTACGAGCAGTACTTC,CASSQSGSYEQYF,-,TRBV4-1,TRBJ2-7,-
TGTGCCAGCGTCCCCGGGACAGCGAACACTGAAGCTTTCTTT,CASVPGTANTEAFF,TRBD1,TRBV6-6,TRBJ1-1,-
TGTGCCAGCAGTTGGACAGGGCAAAGGAAATCTGAAGCTTTCTTT,CASSWTGQRKSEAFF,TRBD1,TRBV6-5,TRBJ1-1,-
TGTGCCAGCAGCGTAGAGACAGGGGGCTCCTACGAGCAGTACTTC,CASSVETGGSYEQYF,TRBD1,TRBV9,TRBJ2-7,-
TGTGCCACCAGCAGAGATCGAGGGGGCGAACCTTTCTTT,CATSRDRGGEPFF,TRBD1,TRBV15,TRBJ1-1,-
TGTGCCAGCTCCGAGGCAGGAGGGGGATTCCAGCCCCAGCATTTT,CASSEAGGGFQPQHF,-,TRBV6-1,TRBJ1-5,-
TGTGCCAGCAGCTTGGGTCATGGACTAGCGGAGGGGGATACGCAGTATTTT,CASSLGHGLAEGDTQYF,TRBD2,TRBV11-2,TRBJ2-3,-
TGCGCCAGCAGCCAAGATCTGGACAGCCGATTGAACACTGAAGCTTTCTTT,CASSQDLDSRLNTEAFF,-,TRBV4-1,TRBJ1-1,-
TGTGCCAGCTCGGTGGGTGGAGGCACAGATACGCAGTATTTT,CASSVGGGTDTQYF,-,TRBV6-1,TRBJ2-3,-
TGTGCGAGCGGATCGGGGAACACTGAAGCTTTCTTT,CASGSGNTEAFF,-,TRBV6-6,TRBJ1-1,-
TGTGCCAGCAGCCAAGGAAGCGGGAGGGGCCAAGAGACCCAGTACTTC,CASSQGSGRGQETQYF,TRBD2,TRBV14,TRBJ2-5,-
TGTGCCAGCAGCCAAGGGGGTATGGGTCAGCCCCAGCATTTT,CASSQGGMGQPQHF,-,TRBV14,TRBJ1-5,-
TGTGCCAGCAGCCTCGCCGGGACAGGGTCCCACACTGAAGCTTTCTTT,CASSLAGTGSHTEAFF,TRBD1,TRBV7-9,TRBJ1-1,-
TGTGCCAGCAGTAGGACGGATAACTACGAGCAGTACTTC,CASSRTDNYEQYF,-,TRBV6-1,TRBJ2-7,-
TGTGCCAGCGGGCGGGACCCTGCCGACGATGAGCAGTTCTTC,CASGRDPADDEQFF,-,TRBV6-5,TRBJ2-1,-
TGTGCCAGCAGCACAGGGCTTCAGCCCCAGCATTTT,CASSTGLQPQHF,-,TRBV28,TRBJ1-5,once
TGTGCCAGCACCCCGGGGGAGGACGAAAAACTGTTTTTT,CASTPGEDEKLFF,-,TRBV2,TRBJ1-4,once
TGTGCTAGTGGTCCACCGGGAAACACCATATATTTT,CASGPPGNTIYF,-,TRBV12-5,TRBJ1-3,-
TGTGCCAGCAGTGAAATAGAGGGGTGGTACGAGCAGTACTTC,CASSEIEGWYEQYF,-,TRBV6-1,TRBJ2-7,once
TGTGCCACCACCGAAGGGGTAAAAGATACGCAGTATTTT,CATTEGVKDTQYF,-,TRBV19,TRBJ2-3,-
TGTGCCAGCAGCCGGGACACTGCTAGGGGCTACACCTTC,CASSRDTARGYTF,-,TRBV14,TRBJ1-2,-
TGTGCCATCACCTCCGGCGTCCAAGAGACCCAGTACTTC,CAITSGVQETQYF,-,TRBV10-3,TRBJ2-5,-
TGCGCCAGCAGCCTAGGGGGCCCCAATCAGCCCCAGCATTTT,CASSLGGPNQPQHF,TRBD1,TRBV5-1,TRBJ1-5,-
TGTGCCAGCAGCCCGAGAGCGGTCTCCTACGAGCAGTACTTC,CASSPRAVSYEQYF,-,TRBV11-2,TRBJ2-7,-
TGTGCCAGCAGCCTAAACAGGGGTGGAATGAACACTGAAGCTTTCTTT,CASSLNRGGMNTEAFF,TRBD1,TRBV4-2,TRBJ1-1,once
TGTGCCACCAGCAGAGCCCCCTTTGGACAGGGAGGGCACGAGCAGTACTTC,CATSRAPFGQGGHEQYF,-,TRBV15,TRBJ2-7,-
TGTGCCAGCAGCCTGGCCGGACTAGCGATCACCGGGGAGCTGTTTTTT,CASSLAGLAITGELFF,TRBD2,TRBV5-4,TRBJ2-2,-
TGTGCCAGCAGTAGGTCCCCGGGAGGGATAATGACTGAAGCTTTCTTT,CASSRSPGGIMTEAFF,-,TRBV27,TRBJ1-1,-
TGTGCCAGCAGTTACCCCGGACAGCCCACAGATACGCAGTATTTT,CASSYPGQPTDTQYF,-,TRBV6-6,TRBJ2-3,-
TGTGCCAGCAGCTTGAAGGCCAGCTTCTACGAGCAGTACTTC,CASSLKASFYEQYF,-,TRBV5-5,TRBJ2-7,-
TGCGCCAGCAGCCCGGACAATGCCGTAGTCTATGGCTACACCTTC,CASSPDNAVVYGYTF,-,TRBV5-1,TRBJ1-2,-
TGTGCCAGCAGAAGGGATGGGACCACCGAGCAGTACTTC,CASRRDGTTEQYF,-,TRBV2,TRBJ2-7,-
TGCGCCAGCAGCTTGCAGGCTGTAAACAATGAGCAGTTCTTC,CASSLQAVNNEQFF,-,TRBV5-1,TRBJ2-1,-
TGTGCCAGCAGCTTAGGACAGAGCACTAATTCACCCCTCCACTTT,CASSLGQSTNSPLHF,-,TRBV7-2,TRBJ1-6,-
TGTGCCAGCAGTCAATACACCGGGGAGCTGTTTTTT,CASSQYTGELFF,-,TRBV27,TRBJ2-2,once
TGTGCCAGCAGCTTAGGCGGCGGAGAGACCCAGTACTTC,CASSLGGGETQYF,-,TRBV7-6,TRBJ2-5,-
TGTGCCAGCAGCCGGACAGGTGAAGCTTTCTTT,CASSRTGEAFF,TRBD1,TRBV6-1,TRBJ1-1,-
TGCGCCAGCAGTGCACAGACGAACACTGAAGCTTTCTTT,CASSAQTNTEAFF,-,TRBV10-1,TRBJ1-1,-
TGCGCCAGCAGGGACAGGGTGGTTCCTAGCACAGATACGCAGTATTTT,CASRDRVVPSTDTQYF,TRBD1,TRBV4-1,TRBJ2-3,-
TGTGCCAGCAGTACCGGGTCCGGTATAAGGTCACCCCTCCACTTT,CASSTGSGIRSPLHF,-,TRBV28,TRBJ1-6,-
TGCGCCAGCAGCTGGGGCGGAACCGGGACGGATAATTCACCCCTCCACTTT,CASSWGGTGTDNSPLHF,-,TRBV5-1,TRBJ1-6,-
TGCGCCAGCAGCTTGGTGTCTAGCGGGAGTGAAGAGCAGTTCTTC,CASSLVSSGSEEQFF,TRBD2,TRBV5-1,TRBJ2-1,-
TGTGCCAGCCACTCCCGGGCTAGGGGGTACGAGCAGTACTTC,CASHSRARGYEQYF,-,TRBV6-1,TRBJ2-7,-
TGTGCCAGCAGCTTAGTTCCAGGGGGCTATGGCTACACCTTC,CASSLVPGGYGYTF,TRBD1,TRBV7-2,TRBJ1-2,-
TGTGCCAGCAGCCTCTTCGGAGATACGCAGTATTTT,CASSLFGDTQYF,-,TRBV7-2,TRBJ2-3,once
TGTGCCACCGCCCGGGTGGGCACCTACAATGAGCAGTTCTTC,CATARVGTYNEQFF,-,TRBV5-4,TRBJ2-1,-
TGTGCCAGCAGCTTGGTTCTTGGCAGGGGCACTGAAGCTTTCTTT,CASSLVLGRGTEAFF,-,TRBV5-4,TRBJ1-1,-
TGTGCCAGCAGCTTCCAGGGTAGCAATTCACCCCTCCACTTT,CASSFQGSNSPLHF,-,TRBV7-9,TRBJ1-6,-
TGCGCCAGCCGCCCCGGCCTCGGTCGGAACACCATATATTTT,CASRPGLGRNTIYF,-,TRBV5-1,TRBJ1-3,-
TGTGCCAGCAGCCCCAGGGCAACGTCCTACAATGAGCAGTTCTTC,CASSPRATSYNEQFF,-,TRBV6-6,TRBJ2-1,-
TGCGCCAGCAGCCCCGGGATGCCCCGGAGTCAGCCCCAGCATTTT,CASSPGMPRSQPQHF,-,TRBV5-1,TRBJ1-5,-
TGTGCCATCAGGGATAGCGGAGCGAACACCGGGGAGCTGTTTTTT,CAIRDSGANTGELFF,-,TRBV10-3,TRBJ2-2,once
TGCGCCAGCAGTCCCACAGGGGGTAATCAGCCCCAGCATTTT,CASSPTGGNQPQHF,TRBD1,TRBV4-1,TRBJ1-5,-
TGTGCCAGCAGACCCAAAACAGGTAGTGAGTTCTTC,CASRPKTGSEFF,-,TRBV5-4,TRBJ2-1,-
TGTGCCAGCAGCGTCCTAGCGGGGGGATCCACCGGGGAGCTGTTTTTT,CASSVLAGGSTGELFF,TRBD2,TRBV7-6,TRBJ2-2,-
TGTGCCAGCAGCTACGGGAATGGCTACACCTTC,CASSYGNGYTF,-,TRBV5-4,TRBJ1-2,-
TGTGCCAGCAGCTTGGAAAAGGGATCCGCTTTAGGCTACACCTTC,CASSLEKGSALGYTF,-,TRBV5-4,TRBJ1-2,once
TGTGCCAGCAGCCCACCCGGGCGGGAACGCCTCACTAGCACAGATACGCAGTATTTT,CASSPPGRERLTSTDTQYF,-,TRBV4-2,TRBJ2-3,-